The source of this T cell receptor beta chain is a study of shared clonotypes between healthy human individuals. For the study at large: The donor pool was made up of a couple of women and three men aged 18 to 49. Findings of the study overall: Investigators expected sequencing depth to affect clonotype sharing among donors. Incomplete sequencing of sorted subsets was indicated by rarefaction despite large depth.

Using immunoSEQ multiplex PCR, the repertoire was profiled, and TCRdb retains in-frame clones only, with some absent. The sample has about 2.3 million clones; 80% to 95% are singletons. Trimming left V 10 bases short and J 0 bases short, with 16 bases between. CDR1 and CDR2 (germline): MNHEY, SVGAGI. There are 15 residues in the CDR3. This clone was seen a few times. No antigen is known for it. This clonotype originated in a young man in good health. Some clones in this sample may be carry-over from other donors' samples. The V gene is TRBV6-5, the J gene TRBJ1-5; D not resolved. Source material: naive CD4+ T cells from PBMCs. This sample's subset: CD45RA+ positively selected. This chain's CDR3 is CATQPRLNSNQPQHF. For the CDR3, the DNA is TGTGCCACCCAGCCCCGACTGAATAGCAATCAGCCCCAGCATTTT.